This TCR beta chain was sequenced for a study of cytomegalovirus exposure and HLA in healthy donors. The PCR was carried out with 60 Vbeta primers and 13 Jbeta primers. The repertoire was sequenced with immunoSEQ multiplex PCR; TCRdb's copy has only in-frame clones and lacks some. The sample lists about 130,000 clones; just under 75% were seen once. This clone was counted only a few times. Antigen: not known. Per the germline V gene, CDR1 is MDHEN and CDR2 is SYDVKM. The CDR3 is 13 amino acids. V shed 6 bases and J shed 7 bases, with 16 bases lying between them. General observations from the study: Association of a missense DCLRE1C variant with TCR beta V- and J-gene trimming was reported in a later analysis.

Sequencing input: PBMCs. V usage is TRBV28 and J usage is TRBJ2-7; tentative D call: TRBD1 (5 bases). The TCR sequence derives from a man aged 60 to 75 in good health and CMV-seropositive. CDR3 bases: TGTGCCAGCAGGGGGCAGGTGGTTGGGGAGCAGTACTTC. Protein sequence: CASRGQVVGEQYF.